This is a list of T cell receptor beta chains from one sample in a study of blood T cell repertoires in COVID-19. TCRdb's table, derived via immunoSEQ multiplex PCR, lists solely in-frame clones and lacks some. The table has around 64,000 clones, roughly 87% seen once; the top ten hold approximately 11%. The sequenced sample was peripheral blood. The receptors shown here come from a woman aged 18-35 years with acute or convalescent COVID-19. Each CDR3 is given with its conserved first and last residue. D genes are given only for firm matches. Size is omitted from some rows. Given values are once, few, many or a class for expanded clones.

J: TRBJ1-6
D: .
size: .
V: TRBV7-2
DNA: TGTGCCAGCAGCTTAGCGCTGGGAGGGGCGGGGATGAGTTCACCCCTCCACTTT
CDR3: CASSLALGGAGMSSPLHF

J: TRBJ1-5
D: TRBD1
size: few
V: TRBV19
DNA: TGTGCCAGTAGCAAAAGACAGGGAGATAGCAATCAGCCCCAGCATTTT
CDR3: CASSKRQGDSNQPQHF

J: TRBJ1-4
D: TRBD1
size: .
V: TRBV28
DNA: TGTGCCAGCAGTTGGGACAGTACTAATGAAAAACTGTTTTTT
CDR3: CASSWDSTNEKLFF

J: TRBJ1-1
D: .
size: few
V: TRBV29-1
DNA: TGCAGCGTTTGGCAGGGCGACACTGAAGCTTTCTTT
CDR3: CSVWQGDTEAFF

J: TRBJ1-1
D: TRBD1
size: .
V: TRBV5-6
DNA: TGTGCCAGCAGCGAAAGACAGGGCTTCTTATCGATGGCTTTCTTT
CDR3: CASSERQGFLSMAFF

J: TRBJ2-3
D: TRBD1
size: .
V: TRBV29-1
DNA: TGCAGCGTTGCTATGACAGGGGGCACAGATACGCAGTATTTT
CDR3: CSVAMTGGTDTQYF

J: TRBJ1-1
D: TRBD1
size: .
V: TRBV5-1
DNA: TGCGCCAGCAGGGGGACAGGGGGTGAAGCTTTCTTT
CDR3: CASRGTGGEAFF

J: TRBJ2-7
D: TRBD2
size: .
V: TRBV9
DNA: TGTGCCAGCAGCGTAGCGTGGGAGGGCGTCGAGCAGTACTTC
CDR3: CASSVAWEGVEQYF

J: TRBJ1-2
D: .
size: few
V: TRBV2
DNA: TGTGCCAGCGGAGGTCACTATGGCTACACCTTC
CDR3: CASGGHYGYTF

J: TRBJ2-3
D: TRBD1
size: .
V: TRBV6-5
DNA: TGTGCCAGCAGTCAGACAGGGGGCGTCCCAGATACGCAGTATTTT
CDR3: CASSQTGGVPDTQYF

J: TRBJ2-1
D: .
size: .
V: TRBV3-1/TRBV3-2
DNA: TGTGCCAGCAGCCAAGATAAAAGGGGGAGGCAGTTCTTC
CDR3: CASSQDKRGRQFF